The TCR beta chain under discussion was sequenced for a study of shared clonotypes between healthy human individuals. Trimming took 8 bases from V and 0 from J, leaving 4 bases between them. There are 12 residues in the CDR3. Germline CDR1 and CDR2: MNHNS and SASEGT. There were no recent acute infections or vaccinations among the donors, who were healthy HIV-negative adults. This clone showed up just once. The test was conducted at deep level. Every subset had its genomic DNA shared out evenly among several immunoSEQ plates. The repertoire was sequenced with immunoSEQ multiplex PCR; TCRdb's copy has only in-frame clones and lacks some. The table lists approximately 470,000 clones, almost 80% of them singletons.

This chain uses TRBV6-1 with TRBJ2-2, with D hard to call. Sequenced input: PBMCs. The receptor was isolated from a woman between 40 and 55 years old in good health. Some clones in this sample may be carry-over from other donors' samples. For the CDR3, the DNA is TGTGCCAGCCAGTCGAACACCGGGGAGCTGTTTTTT. Translation: CASQSNTGELFF.